What follows describes a single T cell receptor beta chain. This sample was taken from a study of cytotoxic CD8 clonotypes in ibrutinib-treated CLL. The table came from immunoSEQ multiplex PCR; TCRdb's copy has only in-frame clones and leaves some out. This table holds under 200,000 clones, around 84% found once. The germline CDR1 and CDR2 sequences are SEHNR and FQNEAQ (reference sequence). Trimming took off 4 bases at V and 4 bases at J, with 5 bases between the two ends. The CDR3 contains 11 residues. This sequence joins TRBV7-9 and TRBJ2-7; D uncertain. This specimen was PBMCs, taken after 12 months of ibrutinib treatment. The source is a human donor with chronic lymphocytic leukemia. In nucleotides, the CDR3 is TGTGCCAGCAGCTCTATTTACGAGCAGTACTTC. Amino acids: CASSSIYEQYF. The whole variable domain, remainder taken from reference TRBV7-9 and TRBJ2-7, is DTGVSQNPRHKITKRGQNVTFRCDPISEHNRLYWYRQTLGQGPEFLTYFQNEAQLEKSRLLSDRFSAERPKGSFSTLEIQRTEQGDSAMYLCASSSIYEQYFGPGTRLTVT.